The rows below give T cell receptor beta chains drawn from one sample of a study of control samples from healthy donors and cancer patients. Using immunoSEQ multiplex PCR, the repertoire was profiled, and TCRdb retains in-frame clones only, with some absent. The sample holds fewer than 20,000 clones, about 90% seen once. The sequencing input was PBMCs. Receptors originate from a woman in her 70s with colorectal cancer. Both conserved end residues are part of each CDR3. Fields, in order: clone size, J gene, D gene, V gene, CDR3 DNA, CDR3 protein. D genes are given only for firm matches. A row's size may be missing; if present it is once, few, many or a size class.

>.|TRBJ1-6|TRBD1|TRBV5-1
TGCGCCAGCAGCTCGGGACAGGGGGCGTATTCACCCCTCCACTTT
CASSSGQGAYSPLHF
>.|TRBJ2-7|TRBD2|TRBV5-6
TGTGCCAGCAGCTTGGATAGGTGGCTAGCGGGGTACGAGCAGTACTTC
CASSLDRWLAGYEQYF
>.|TRBJ1-1|TRBD1|TRBV5-1
TGCGCCAGCAGCTTGGGACAGGGCCCGGCTTTCTTT
CASSLGQGPAFF
>.|TRBJ1-1|.|TRBV6-5
TGTGCCAGCAGTTACTCGATTCGGGGAGTAGCTTTCTTT
CASSYSIRGVAFF
>.|TRBJ2-7|TRBD1|TRBV7-6
TGTGCCAGCAGCTTAGCCAAGGGGGCAGGGGGCGACTACGAGCAGTACTTC
CASSLAKGAGGDYEQYF
>.|TRBJ2-1|TRBD1|TRBV10-3
TGTGCCATCAGGGCGGACGGACAGGGATGTATCTTC
CAIRADGQGCIF
>once|TRBJ2-1|TRBD2|TRBV6-5
TGTGCCAGCCTGCTGGCGGGAGTCATCTACAATGAGCAGTTCTTC
CASLLAGVIYNEQFF
>.|TRBJ1-5|.|TRBV4-3
TGCGCCAGCAGCCAAGGACTAAGGCTCCGGGACACCCATCAGCCCCAGCATTTT
CASSQGLRLRDTHQPQHF
>.|TRBJ2-5|TRBD1|TRBV5-3
TGTGCCAGAAGCCTCAGGACAGGGAAAGAGACCCAGTACTTC
CARSLRTGKETQYF
>once|TRBJ2-5|.|TRBV12-3/TRBV12-4
TGTGCCAGCAGCCTAGCAGCAGGAGAGACCCAGTACTTC
CASSLAAGETQYF
>.|TRBJ1-2|TRBD1|TRBV29-1
TGCAGCGTTGAAGTTGGGACAGTACCTGGCTACACCTTC
CSVEVGTVPGYTF
>.|TRBJ1-1|.|TRBV30
TGTGCCTGGAGTGTAATGGCAGGGCTGGACACTGAAGCTTTCTTT
CAWSVMAGLDTEAFF
>.|TRBJ2-6|.|TRBV6-2/TRBV6-3
TGTGCCAGCAGTTACTCGGCCTACTCTGGGGCCAACGTCCTGACTTTC
CASSYSAYSGANVLTF
>.|TRBJ2-2|.|TRBV12-3/TRBV12-4
TGTGCCAGCACCGTTCATCGGTCCGGGGAGCTGCTTTTT
CASTVHRSGELLF
>.|TRBJ2-6|.|TRBV6-5
TGTGCCAGCAGCCAAGAGGCGTCTGGGGCCAACGTCCTGACTTTC
CASSQEASGANVLTF
>.|TRBJ1-1|.|TRBV6-2/TRBV6-3
TGTGCCAGCAGTTACGAGGGAGGGACGTTTGAAGCTTTCTTT
CASSYEGGTFEAFF
>.|TRBJ2-7|TRBD1|TRBV7-2
TGTGCCAGCAGCCAAAGAGGGGGCCGGAGCTCCTACGAGCAGTACTTC
CASSQRGGRSSYEQYF
>.|TRBJ1-6|TRBD1|TRBV5-4
TGTGCCAGCAGCTTGGGGAGGGGGCGAAATAATTCACCCCTCCACTTT
CASSLGRGRNNSPLHF
>once|TRBJ2-1|.|TRBV4-3
TGCGCCAGCAGCCAAGATCGCCAGGGGCCGAACAATGAGCAGTTCTTC
CASSQDRQGPNNEQFF
>.|TRBJ2-5|.|TRBV5-6
TGTGCCAGCAGCTTGGGTCTTGGCCAAGAGACCCAGTACTTC
CASSLGLGQETQYF
>.|TRBJ1-5|.|TRBV4-3
TGCGCCAGCAGCCAAGAATATTACTCGGGCAATCAGCCCCAGCATTTT
CASSQEYYSGNQPQHF
>.|TRBJ1-1|.|TRBV27
TGTGCCAGCAGTTCCCCAGGGGAAAACACTGAAGCTTTCTTT
CASSSPGENTEAFF
>.|TRBJ1-2|.|TRBV6-5
TGTGCCAGCAGTTACGGGGGGCAAGGCTACACCTTC
CASSYGGQGYTF
>.|TRBJ1-4|.|TRBV2
TGTGCCAGCAGTGTCCGGGACGGCAATGAAAAACTGTTTTTT
CASSVRDGNEKLFF
>.|TRBJ2-7|TRBD2|TRBV7-3
TGTGCCAGCAGCTCAATCCCTATGGATAGCGGGAGATCGACAGGGTCCTACGAGCAGTACTTC
CASSSIPMDSGRSTGSYEQYF
>.|TRBJ1-6|.|TRBV18
TGTGCCAGCTCCCCCCCGTCGGGCGGAGGTTCACCCCTCCACTTT
CASSPPSGGGSPLHF
>once|TRBJ2-3|TRBD2|TRBV28
TGTGCCAGCACCCGTGGGGGACTAGCGTCAGATACGCAGTATTTT
CASTRGGLASDTQYF
>.|TRBJ1-3|.|TRBV13
TGTGCCAGCAGCTTGAGTTGGGGGGCTGGAAACACCATATATTTT
CASSLSWGAGNTIYF
>few|TRBJ2-7|TRBD2|TRBV9
TGTGCCAGCAGCTTTGGACTAGACCCCTACGAGCAGTACTTC
CASSFGLDPYEQYF
>once|TRBJ2-7|.|TRBV9
TGTGCCAGCAGCGTAGACATCCCCTCCTACGAGCAGTACTTC
CASSVDIPSYEQYF
>.|TRBJ2-5|.|TRBV6-2/TRBV6-3
TGTGCCAGCAGTTACTCAGGGGGAGAGACCCAGTACTTC
CASSYSGGETQYF
>.|TRBJ2-5|.|TRBV9
TGTGCCAGCAGCGCCCTGAAGGAGACCCAGTACTTC
CASSALKETQYF
>.|TRBJ2-1|TRBD2|TRBV7-6
TGTGCCAGCAGCGCCGGGGGGGACGGGGTAAATGAGCAGTTCTTC
CASSAGGDGVNEQFF
>.|TRBJ2-2|.|TRBV12-3/TRBV12-4
TGTGCCAGCAGTGAACTTTACACCGGGGAGCTGTTTTTT
CASSELYTGELFF
>.|TRBJ1-1|.|TRBV12-3/TRBV12-4
TGTGCCAGCATTAGGGGGACGAACACTGAAGCTTTCTTT
CASIRGTNTEAFF